This T cell receptor beta chain was obtained from a study of CD8+ T cells in alopecia areata. This CDR3 has 12 amino acids. CDR1 is SQVTM, CDR2 ANQGSEA, per germline. Trimming shortened V by 6 bases and J by 0 bases, and 5 bases separated the two germline ends. After isolation, RNA underwent reverse transcription to generate cDNA as the sequencing template. TCRdb keeps only in-frame clones here, not all; method: immunoSEQ multiplex PCR. The sample lists 200,000 to 250,000 clones, more than 45% occurring once. Specified treatment: oral pan-JAK inhibitor, 5-10 mg twice daily. Investigators sorted PBMCs to obtain both CD4+ and CD8+ T cells.

This TCR came from a human donor with alopecia areata. Sequencing used CD4+ T cells sorted from blood, obtained at week 4, from a patient treated with tofacitinib. The chain carries TRBV29-1 and TRBJ1-4; no clear D gene. The CDR3 here is CSVYATNEKLFF. The CDR3 region has the DNA TGCAGCGTCTATGCAACTAATGAAAAACTGTTTTTT.